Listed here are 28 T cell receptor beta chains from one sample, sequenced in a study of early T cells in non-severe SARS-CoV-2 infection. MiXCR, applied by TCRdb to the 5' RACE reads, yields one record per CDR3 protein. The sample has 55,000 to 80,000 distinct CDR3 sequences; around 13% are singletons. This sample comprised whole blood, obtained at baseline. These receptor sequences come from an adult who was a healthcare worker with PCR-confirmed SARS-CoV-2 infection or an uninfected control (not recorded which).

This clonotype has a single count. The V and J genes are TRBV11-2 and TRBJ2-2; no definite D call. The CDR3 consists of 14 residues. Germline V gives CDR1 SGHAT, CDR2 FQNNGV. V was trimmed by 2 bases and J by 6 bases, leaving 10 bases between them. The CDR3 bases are TGTGCCAGCAGCTTAACCGGGCCCTCCGGGGAGCTGTTTTTT. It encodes CASSLTGPSGELFF.

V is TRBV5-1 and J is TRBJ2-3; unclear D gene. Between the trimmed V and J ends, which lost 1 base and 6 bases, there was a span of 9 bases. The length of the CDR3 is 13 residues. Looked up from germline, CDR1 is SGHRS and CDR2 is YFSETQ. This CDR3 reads CASSLTLGDTQYF. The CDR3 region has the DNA TGCGCCAGCAGCTTGACGTTGGGGGATACGCAGTATTTT.

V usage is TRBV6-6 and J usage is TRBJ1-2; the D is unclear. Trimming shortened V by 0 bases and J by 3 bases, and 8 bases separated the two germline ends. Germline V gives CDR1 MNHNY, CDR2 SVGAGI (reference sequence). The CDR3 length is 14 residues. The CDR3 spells CASSYSLEDYGYTF. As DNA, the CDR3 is TGTGCCAGCAGTTACTCTTTGGAGGACTATGGCTACACCTTC.

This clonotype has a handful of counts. In DNA form, the CDR3 reads TGTGCCAGTACGCGAGCCAACACCGGGGAGCTGTTTTTT. Protein: CASTRANTGELFF. The rearrangement links TRBV19 to TRBJ2-2; no clear D. This CDR3 has 13 amino acids. CDR1 LNHDA and CDR2 SQIVND come from the germline V gene (reference sequence). Trimming pared 7 bases from V and 2 bases from J, leaving 8 bases between. Drawing the rest from reference TRBV19 and TRBJ2-2, the complete variable domain is DGGITQSPKYLFRKEGQNVTLSCEQNLNHDAMYWYRQDPGQGLRLIYYSQIVNDFQKGDIAEGYSVSREKKESFPLTVTSAQKNPTAFYLCASTRANTGELFFGEGSRLTVL.

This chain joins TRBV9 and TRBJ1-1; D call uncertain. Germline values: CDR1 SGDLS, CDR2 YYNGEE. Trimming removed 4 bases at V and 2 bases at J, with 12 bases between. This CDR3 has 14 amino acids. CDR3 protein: CASSSRGSNTEAFF. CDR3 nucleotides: TGTGCCAGCAGCTCTAGAGGCAGCAACACTGAAGCTTTCTTT.

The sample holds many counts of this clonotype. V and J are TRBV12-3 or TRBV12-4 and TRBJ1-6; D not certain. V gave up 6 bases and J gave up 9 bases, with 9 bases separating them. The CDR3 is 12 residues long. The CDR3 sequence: CASSDLPSPLHF. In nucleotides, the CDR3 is TGTGCCAGCAGCGATCTTCCTTCACCCCTCCACTTT.

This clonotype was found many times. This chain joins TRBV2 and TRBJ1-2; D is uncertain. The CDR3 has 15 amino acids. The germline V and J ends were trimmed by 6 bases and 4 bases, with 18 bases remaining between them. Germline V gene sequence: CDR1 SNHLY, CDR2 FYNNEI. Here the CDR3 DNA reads TGTGCCAGCAGAACCTCCTTGGGGTATGGCTATGGCTACACCTTC. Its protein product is CASRTSLGYGYGYTF.

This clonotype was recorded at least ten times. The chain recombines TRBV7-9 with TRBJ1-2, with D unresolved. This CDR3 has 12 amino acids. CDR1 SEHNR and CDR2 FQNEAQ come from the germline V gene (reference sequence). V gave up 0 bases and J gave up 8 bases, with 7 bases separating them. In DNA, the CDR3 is TGTGCCAGCAGCTTAGCAGGGTTCGGCTACACCTTC. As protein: CASSLAGFGYTF.

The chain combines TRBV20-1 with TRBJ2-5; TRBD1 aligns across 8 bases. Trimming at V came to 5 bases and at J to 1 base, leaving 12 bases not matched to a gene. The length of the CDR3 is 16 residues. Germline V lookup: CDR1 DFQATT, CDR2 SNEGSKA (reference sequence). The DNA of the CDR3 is TGCAGTGCTTTGGATCCGACAGGGGAGTTCCAAGAGACCCAGTACTTC. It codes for CSALDPTGEFQETQYF.

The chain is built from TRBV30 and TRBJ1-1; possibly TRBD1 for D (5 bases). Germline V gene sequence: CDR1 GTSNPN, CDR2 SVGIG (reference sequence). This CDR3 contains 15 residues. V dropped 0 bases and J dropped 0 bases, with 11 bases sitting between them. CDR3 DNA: TGTGCCTGGAGTGTAAAGGGGACTATGAACACTGAAGCTTTCTTT. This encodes CAWSVKGTMNTEAFF. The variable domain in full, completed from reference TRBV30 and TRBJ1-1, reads SQTIHQWPATLVQPVGSPLSLECTVEGTSNPNLYWYRQAAGRGLQLLFYSVGIGQISSEVPQNLSASRPQDRQFILSSKKLLLSDSGFYLCAWSVKGTMNTEAFFGQGTRLTVV.

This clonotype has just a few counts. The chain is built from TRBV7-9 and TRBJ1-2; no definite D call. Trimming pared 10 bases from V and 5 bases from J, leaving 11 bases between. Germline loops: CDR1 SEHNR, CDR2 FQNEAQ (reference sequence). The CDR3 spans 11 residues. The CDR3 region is CAIETWYGYTF. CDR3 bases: TGTGCCATCGAGACGTGGTATGGCTACACCTTC.

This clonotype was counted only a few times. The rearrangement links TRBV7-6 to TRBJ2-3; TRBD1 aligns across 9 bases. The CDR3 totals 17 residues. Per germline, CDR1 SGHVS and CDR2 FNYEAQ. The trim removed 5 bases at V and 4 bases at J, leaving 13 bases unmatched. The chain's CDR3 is CASSPRDRELFPDTQYF. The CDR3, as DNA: TGTGCCAGCAGCCCCCGGGACAGGGAATTGTTTCCAGATACGCAGTATTTT.

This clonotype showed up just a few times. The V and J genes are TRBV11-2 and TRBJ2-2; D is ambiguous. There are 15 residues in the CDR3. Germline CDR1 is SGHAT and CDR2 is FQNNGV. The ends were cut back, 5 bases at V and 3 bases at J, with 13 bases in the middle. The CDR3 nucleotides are TGTGCCAGCAGCGGACGTGGGTCCTACACCGGGGAGCTGTTTTTT. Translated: CASSGRGSYTGELFF.

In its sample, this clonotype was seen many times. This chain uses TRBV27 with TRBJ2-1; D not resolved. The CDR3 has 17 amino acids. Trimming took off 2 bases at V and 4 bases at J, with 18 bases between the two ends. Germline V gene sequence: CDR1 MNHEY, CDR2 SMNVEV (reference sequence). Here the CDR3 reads CASSLKSIHLRYNEQFF. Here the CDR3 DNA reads TGTGCCAGCAGTTTAAAATCTATCCATTTAAGGTACAATGAGCAGTTCTTC.

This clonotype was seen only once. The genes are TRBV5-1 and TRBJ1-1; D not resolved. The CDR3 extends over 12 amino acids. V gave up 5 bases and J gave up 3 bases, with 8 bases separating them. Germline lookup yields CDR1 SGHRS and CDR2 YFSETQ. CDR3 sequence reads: CASSSADTEAFF. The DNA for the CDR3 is TGCGCCAGCAGTTCAGCGGACACTGAAGCTTTCTTT.

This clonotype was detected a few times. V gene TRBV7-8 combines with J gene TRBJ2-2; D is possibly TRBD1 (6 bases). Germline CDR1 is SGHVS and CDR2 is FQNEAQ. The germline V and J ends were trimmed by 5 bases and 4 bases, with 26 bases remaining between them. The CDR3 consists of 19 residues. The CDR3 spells CASSPLLLVTQGITGELFF. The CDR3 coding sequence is TGTGCCAGCAGCCCCCTGCTATTAGTGACTCAGGGGATCACCGGGGAGCTGTTTTTT.

The CDR3 region is CASSVETQYF. The CDR3 DNA reads TGTGCCAGCAGTGTAGAGACCCAGTACTTC. The chain has TRBV2 and TRBJ2-5; D uncertain. CDR1 and CDR2 (germline): SNHLY, FYNNEI. With 4 bases removed from V and 4 bases from J, the gap between germline ends came to 1 base. The CDR3 spans 10 residues.

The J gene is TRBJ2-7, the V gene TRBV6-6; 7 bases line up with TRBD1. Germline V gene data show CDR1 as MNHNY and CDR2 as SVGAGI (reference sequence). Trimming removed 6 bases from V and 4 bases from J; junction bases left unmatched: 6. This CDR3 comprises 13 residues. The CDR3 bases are TGTGCCAGCAGAACCGGGACAGCTTACGAGCAGTACTTC. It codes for CASRTGTAYEQYF.

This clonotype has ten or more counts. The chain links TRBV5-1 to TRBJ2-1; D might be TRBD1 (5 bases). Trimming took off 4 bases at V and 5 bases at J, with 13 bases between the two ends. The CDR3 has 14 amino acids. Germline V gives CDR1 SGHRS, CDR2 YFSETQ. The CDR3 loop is CASSPTPQDNEQFF. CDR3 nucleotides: TGCGCCAGCAGCCCTACCCCACAGGACAATGAGCAGTTCTTC.

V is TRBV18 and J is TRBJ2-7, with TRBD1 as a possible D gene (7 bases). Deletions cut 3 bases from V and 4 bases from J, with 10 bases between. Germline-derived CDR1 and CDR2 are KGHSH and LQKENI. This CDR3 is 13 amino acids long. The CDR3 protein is CASSPQGGYEQYF. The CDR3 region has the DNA TGTGCCAGCTCACCCCAGGGGGGTTACGAGCAGTACTTC. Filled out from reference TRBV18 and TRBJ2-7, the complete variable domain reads NAGVMQNPRHLVRRRGQEARLRCSPMKGHSHVYWYRQLPEEGLKFMVYLQKENIIDESGMPKERFSAEFPKEGPSILRIQQVVRGDSAAYFCASSPQGGYEQYFGPGTRLTVT.

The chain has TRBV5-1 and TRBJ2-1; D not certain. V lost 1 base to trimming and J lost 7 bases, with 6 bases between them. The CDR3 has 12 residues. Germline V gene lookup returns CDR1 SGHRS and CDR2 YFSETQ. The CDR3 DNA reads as TGCGCCAGCAGCTTGCAGGAAAATGAGCAGTTCTTC. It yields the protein CASSLQENEQFF.

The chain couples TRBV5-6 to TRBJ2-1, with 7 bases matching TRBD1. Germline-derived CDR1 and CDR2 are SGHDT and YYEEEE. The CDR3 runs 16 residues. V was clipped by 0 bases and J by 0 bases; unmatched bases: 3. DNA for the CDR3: TGTGCCAGCAGCTTGGAATGGGACAGCTCCTACAATGAGCAGTTCTTC. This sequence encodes CASSLEWDSSYNEQFF.

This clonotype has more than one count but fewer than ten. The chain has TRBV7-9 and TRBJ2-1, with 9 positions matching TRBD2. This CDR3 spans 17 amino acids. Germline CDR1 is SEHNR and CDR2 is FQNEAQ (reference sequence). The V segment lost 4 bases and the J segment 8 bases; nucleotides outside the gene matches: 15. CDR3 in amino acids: CASSSTVAGDHRDEQFF. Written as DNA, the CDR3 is TGTGCCAGCAGCTCGACCGTAGCGGGAGACCATAGGGATGAGCAGTTCTTC. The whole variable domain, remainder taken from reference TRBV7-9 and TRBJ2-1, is DTGVSQNPRHKITKRGQNVTFRCDPISEHNRLYWYRQTLGQGPEFLTYFQNEAQLEKSRLLSDRFSAERPKGSFSTLEIQRTEQGDSAMYLCASSSTVAGDHRDEQFFGPGTRLTVL.

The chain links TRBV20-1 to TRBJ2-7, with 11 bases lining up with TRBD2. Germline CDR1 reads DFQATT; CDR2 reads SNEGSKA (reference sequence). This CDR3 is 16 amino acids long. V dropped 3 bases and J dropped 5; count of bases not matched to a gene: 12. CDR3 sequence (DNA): TGCAGTGCTAGGGCTAGCGGGAGGCCCTCCCGCAACGAGCAGTACTTC. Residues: CSARASGRPSRNEQYF.

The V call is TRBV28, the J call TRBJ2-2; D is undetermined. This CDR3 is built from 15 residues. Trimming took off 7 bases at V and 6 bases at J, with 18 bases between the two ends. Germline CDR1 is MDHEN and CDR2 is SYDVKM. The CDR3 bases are TGTGCCAGCACCGGCGGCAGGAGTACCCCCGGGGAGCTGTTTTTT. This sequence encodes CASTGGRSTPGELFF.

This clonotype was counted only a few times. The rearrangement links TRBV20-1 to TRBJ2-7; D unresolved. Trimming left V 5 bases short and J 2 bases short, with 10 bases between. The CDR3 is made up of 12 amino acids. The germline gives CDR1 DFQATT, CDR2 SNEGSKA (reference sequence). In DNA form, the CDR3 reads TGCAGTGCTCTCGGAAGGGCCTACGAGCAGTACTTC. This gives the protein CSALGRAYEQYF.

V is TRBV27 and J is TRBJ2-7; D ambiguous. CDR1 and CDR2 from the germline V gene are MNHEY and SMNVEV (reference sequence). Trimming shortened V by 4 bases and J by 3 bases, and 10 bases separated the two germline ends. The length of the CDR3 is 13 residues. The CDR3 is CASSSAPGYEQYF. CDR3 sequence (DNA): TGTGCCAGCAGTTCCGCCCCGGGCTACGAGCAGTACTTC.

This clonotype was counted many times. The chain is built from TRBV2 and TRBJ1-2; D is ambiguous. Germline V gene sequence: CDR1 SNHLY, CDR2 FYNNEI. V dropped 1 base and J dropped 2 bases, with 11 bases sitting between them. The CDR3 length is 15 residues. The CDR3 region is CASSEVRIGNYGYTF. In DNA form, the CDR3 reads TGTGCCAGCAGTGAAGTACGAATCGGGAACTATGGCTACACCTTC.